The source of this TCR beta chain is a study of identical twins. From the 5' RACE reads, TCRdb called clonotypes with MiXCR, one entry per CDR3 protein. The repertoire holds fewer than 250,000 distinct CDR3 sequences, with 9.4% as singletons. This clonotype came up many times. The germline V and J ends were trimmed by 4 bases and 2 bases, with 24 bases remaining between them. The CDR3 runs 19 residues. In germline, CDR1 is SGHRS, CDR2 YFSETQ. The rearrangement joins TRBV5-1 to TRBJ2-2; maybe TRBD2 (8 bases). The source is a young woman in good health. The source material was memory (CD45RO+) T cells sorted from blood. DNA for the CDR3: TGCGCCAGCAGCATAAACAGGGGCACTAGCGGATTAAACACCGGGGAGCTGTTTTTT. This codes for CASSINRGTSGLNTGELFF.